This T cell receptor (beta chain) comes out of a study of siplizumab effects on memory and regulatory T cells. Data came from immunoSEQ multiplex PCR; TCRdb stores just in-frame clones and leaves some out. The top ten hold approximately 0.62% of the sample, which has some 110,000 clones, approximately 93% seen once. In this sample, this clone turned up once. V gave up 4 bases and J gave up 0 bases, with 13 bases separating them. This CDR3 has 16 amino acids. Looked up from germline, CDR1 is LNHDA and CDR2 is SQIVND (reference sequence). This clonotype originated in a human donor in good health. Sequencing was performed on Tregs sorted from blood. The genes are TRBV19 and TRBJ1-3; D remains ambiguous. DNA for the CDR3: TGTGCCAGTAGTACCCACGGAACTAGCTCTGGAAACACCATATATTTT. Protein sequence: CASSTHGTSSGNTIYF. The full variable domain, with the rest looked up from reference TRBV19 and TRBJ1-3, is DGGITQSPKYLFRKEGQNVTLSCEQNLNHDAMYWYRQDPGQGLRLIYYSQIVNDFQKGDIAEGYSVSREKKESFPLTVTSAQKNPTAFYLCASSTHGTSSGNTIYFGEGSWLTVV.